The 10 T cell receptor beta chains presented below share a single source sample, sequenced in a study of shared clonotypes between healthy human individuals. Repertoires were generated with immunoSEQ multiplex PCR, while TCRdb's copy carries only in-frame clones and drops some. Here the sample spans about 1,800,000 clones, roughly 94% being singletons. Positively selected for CCR7, the CD45RO-negative cells used as naive CD8 cells excluded terminally differentiated effector memory CD45RA+ cells. Sequencing was performed on naive CD8+ T cells sorted from blood. These receptors were collected from a man younger than 35 in good health.

The gene calls are TRBV6-1 and TRBJ2-1, with 12 bases that match TRBD1. Germline CDR1 MNHNS, CDR2 SASEGT. V trimming: 1 base; J trimming: 9 bases; junction bases outside the gene matches: 4. The CDR3 sequence is 15 residues long. Here the CDR3 reads CASSEEGQGASEQFF. CDR3 coding DNA: TGTGCCAGCAGTGAAGAGGGACAGGGGGCCAGTGAGCAGTTCTTC.

In nucleotides, the CDR3 is TGCGCCAGCAGCTTGGGCCCGTTAGGACAGTATCTGAACACCGGGGAGCTGTTTTTT. Protein sequence: CASSLGPLGQYLNTGELFF. The chain carries TRBV5-1 and TRBJ2-2, with D tentatively TRBD1 (6 bases). Germline V lookup: CDR1 SGHRS, CDR2 YFSETQ. Trimming cost V 0 bases and J 1 base, with 19 bases left between them. The CDR3 contains 19 residues.

The chain links TRBV18 to TRBJ2-5, with D uncertain. The CDR3 is 14 residues long. CDR1 and CDR2 from the germline V gene are KGHSH and LQKENI. V was cut by 0 bases and J by 1 base, with 6 bases left in between. CDR3 DNA: TGTGCCAGCTCACCACCGTACAGCCAAGAGACCCAGTACTTC. Translated, it gives CASSPPYSQETQYF.

This sequence joins TRBV30 and TRBJ2-7; D may be TRBD2 (6 bases). Trimming took 4 bases from V and 5 from J, leaving 9 bases between them. CDR3 length: 11 amino acids. Germline-derived CDR1 and CDR2 are GTSNPN and SVGIG (reference sequence). The CDR3 DNA is TGTGCCTGGATTGGGGGGAACGAGCAGTACTTC. This translates into CAWIGGNEQYF.

The CDR3 coding sequence is TGTGCCAGCAGCCCCTTAGCGATGGAAAACTACGAGCAGTACTTC. Amino acids: CASSPLAMENYEQYF. This sequence joins TRBV11-2 and TRBJ2-7; D possibly corresponds to TRBD2 (5 bases). The CDR3 extends over 15 amino acids. V was cut by 5 bases and J by 3 bases, with 17 bases left in between. CDR1 SGHAT and CDR2 FQNNGV come from the germline V gene.

Notes on this clone: This sample includes further DNA sequences coding for the same CDR3. The rearrangement joins TRBV19 to TRBJ1-2, with no clear D. The CDR3 runs to 13 residues. CDR1 and CDR2 from the germline V gene are LNHDA and SQIVND (reference sequence). Trimming shortened V by 3 bases and J by 3 bases, and 8 bases separated the two germline ends. CDR3 residues: CASSIGSYYGYTF. The CDR3 region has the DNA TGTGCCAGTAGTATCGGGTCCTACTATGGCTACACCTTC.

The chain has TRBV6-5 and TRBJ2-2, with D tentatively TRBD2 (5 bases). V dropped 0 bases and J dropped 2 bases, with 10 bases sitting between them. This CDR3 contains 16 residues. Germline-derived CDR1 and CDR2 are MNHEY and SVGAGI. The CDR3 coding sequence is TGTGCCAGCAGTTACTCGACACTAGTTAACACCGGGGAGCTGTTTTTT. Its protein is CASSYSTLVNTGELFF.

To note about this clone: Other nucleotide sequences in the sample specify the same CDR3. This chain connects TRBV5-6 to TRBJ1-1; 7 bases map to TRBD1. The germline V gene has CDR1 SGHDT and CDR2 YYEEEE. The CDR3 consists of 12 residues. V lost 3 bases and J lost 6; bases outside the gene matches: 2. The CDR3 protein is CASSSGGAEAFF. The CDR3 bases are TGTGCCAGCAGCTCAGGGGGGGCTGAAGCTTTCTTT.

V and J are TRBV10-3 and TRBJ2-7; no clear D. V was clipped by 3 bases and J by 2 bases, with 17 bases between them. Germline loops: CDR1 ENHRY, CDR2 SYGVKD. This CDR3 region has 16 residues. The CDR3 sequence: CAISESGPITAYEQYF. As DNA, the CDR3 is TGTGCCATCAGTGAATCCGGACCCATTACAGCCTACGAGCAGTACTTC.

This sequence joins TRBV28 and TRBJ1-1, with D perhaps matching TRBD1 (5 bases). This CDR3 spans 14 amino acids. Looked up from germline, CDR1 is MDHEN and CDR2 is SYDVKM. V lost 1 base to trimming and J lost 2 bases, with 8 bases between them. The CDR3 sequence: CASSLLGANTEAFF. The CDR3 DNA is TGTGCCAGCAGTTTATTAGGGGCCAACACTGAAGCTTTCTTT.